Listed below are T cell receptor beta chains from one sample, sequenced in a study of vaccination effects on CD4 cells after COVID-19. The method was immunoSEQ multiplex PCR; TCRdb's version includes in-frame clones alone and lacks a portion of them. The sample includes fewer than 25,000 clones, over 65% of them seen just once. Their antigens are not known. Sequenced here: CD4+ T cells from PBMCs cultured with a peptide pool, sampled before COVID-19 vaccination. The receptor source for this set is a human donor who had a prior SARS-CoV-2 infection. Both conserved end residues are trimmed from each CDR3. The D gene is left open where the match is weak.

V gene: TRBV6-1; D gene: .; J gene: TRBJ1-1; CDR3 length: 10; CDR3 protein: ASSEVGREAF
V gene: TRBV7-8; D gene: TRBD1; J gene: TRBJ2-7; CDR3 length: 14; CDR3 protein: ASSLVGSGGGNEQY
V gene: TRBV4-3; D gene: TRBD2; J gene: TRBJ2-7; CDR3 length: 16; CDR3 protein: ASSLRELAEGSSYEQY
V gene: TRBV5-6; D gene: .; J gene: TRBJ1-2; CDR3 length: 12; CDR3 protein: ASSLVQADYGYT
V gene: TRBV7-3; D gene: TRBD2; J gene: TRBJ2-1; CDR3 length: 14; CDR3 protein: ASSLRGGSSYNEQF
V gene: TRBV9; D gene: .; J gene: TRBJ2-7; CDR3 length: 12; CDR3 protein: ASSAGPYGHEQY
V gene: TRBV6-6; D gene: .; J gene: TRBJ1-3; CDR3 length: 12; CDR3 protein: ASSLVDSGNTIY
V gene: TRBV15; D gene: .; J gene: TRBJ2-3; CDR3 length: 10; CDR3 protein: ATSRDGYTQY
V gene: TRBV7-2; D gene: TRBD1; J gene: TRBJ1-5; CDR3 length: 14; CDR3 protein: ASSSTGQGSNQPQH
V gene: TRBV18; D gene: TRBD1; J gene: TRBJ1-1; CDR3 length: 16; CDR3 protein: ASSLITGGRTGFGEAF
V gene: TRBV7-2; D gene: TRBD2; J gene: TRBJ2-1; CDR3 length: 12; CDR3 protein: ASLAGVSYNEQF
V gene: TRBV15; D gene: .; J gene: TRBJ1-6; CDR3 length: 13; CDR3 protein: ATSRVRGGNSPLH
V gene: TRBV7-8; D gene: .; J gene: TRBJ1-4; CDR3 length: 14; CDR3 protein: ASSPSRPPTNEKLF
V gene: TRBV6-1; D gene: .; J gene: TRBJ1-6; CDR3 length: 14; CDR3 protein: ASSEAGGLVYSPLH
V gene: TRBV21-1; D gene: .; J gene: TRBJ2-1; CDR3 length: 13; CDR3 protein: ASSTPSGTYNEQF
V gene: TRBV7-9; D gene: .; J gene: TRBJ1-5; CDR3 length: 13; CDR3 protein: ASSPDSAYNQPQH
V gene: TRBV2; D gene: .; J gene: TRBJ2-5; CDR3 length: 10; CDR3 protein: ASTRSEETQY
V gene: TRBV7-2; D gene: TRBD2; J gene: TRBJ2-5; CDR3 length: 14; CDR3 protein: ASGKGLAGLQETQY
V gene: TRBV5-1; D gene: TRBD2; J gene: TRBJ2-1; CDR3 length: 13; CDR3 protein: ASTNRTSSLSEQF
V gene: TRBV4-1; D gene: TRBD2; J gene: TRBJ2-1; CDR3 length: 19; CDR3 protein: ASSQDFGLAGGPRSYNEQF
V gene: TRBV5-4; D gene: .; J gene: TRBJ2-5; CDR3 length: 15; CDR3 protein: ASSGEGPGTPQETQY
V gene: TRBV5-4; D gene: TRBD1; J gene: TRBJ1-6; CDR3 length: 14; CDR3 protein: ASSLEGASYNSPLH
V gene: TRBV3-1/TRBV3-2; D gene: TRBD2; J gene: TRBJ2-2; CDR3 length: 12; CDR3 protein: ASSLGRVAGELF
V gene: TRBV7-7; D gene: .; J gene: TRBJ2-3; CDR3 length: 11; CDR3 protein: ASSPAASDTQY
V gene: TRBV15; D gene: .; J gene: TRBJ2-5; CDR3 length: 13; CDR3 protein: ATSRTDSGPGDQY
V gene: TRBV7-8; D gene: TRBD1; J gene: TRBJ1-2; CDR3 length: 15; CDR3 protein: ASSLSLDRGESYGYT
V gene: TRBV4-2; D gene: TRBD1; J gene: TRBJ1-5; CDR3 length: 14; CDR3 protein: ASSQGDRGSNQPQH
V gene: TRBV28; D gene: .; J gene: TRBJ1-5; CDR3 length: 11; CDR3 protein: ASAEASNQPQH
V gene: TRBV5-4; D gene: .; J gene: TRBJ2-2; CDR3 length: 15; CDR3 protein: ASSVSRGAEFTGELF
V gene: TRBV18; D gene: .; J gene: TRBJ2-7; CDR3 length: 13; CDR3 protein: ASTRGQAGTYEQY
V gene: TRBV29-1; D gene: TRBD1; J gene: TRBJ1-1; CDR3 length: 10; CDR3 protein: SVATGETEAF
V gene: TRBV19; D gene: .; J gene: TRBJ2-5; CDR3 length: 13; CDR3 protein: ASSMVWGIQETQY
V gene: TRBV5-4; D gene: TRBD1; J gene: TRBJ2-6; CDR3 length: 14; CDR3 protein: ASTRTGNSGANVLT
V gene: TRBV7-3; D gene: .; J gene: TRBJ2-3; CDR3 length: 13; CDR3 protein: ASSGAGGSTDTQY
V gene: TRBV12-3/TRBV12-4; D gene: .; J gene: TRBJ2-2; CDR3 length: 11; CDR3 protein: ASSLAQGGELF
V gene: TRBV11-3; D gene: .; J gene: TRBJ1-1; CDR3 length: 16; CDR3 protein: ASSLTGTWGSKNTEAF
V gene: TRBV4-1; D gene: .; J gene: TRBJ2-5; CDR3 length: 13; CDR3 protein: ASSQGPGVVETQY
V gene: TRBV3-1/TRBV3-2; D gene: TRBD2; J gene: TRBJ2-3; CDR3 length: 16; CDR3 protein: ASSQAGTSGGFTDTQY
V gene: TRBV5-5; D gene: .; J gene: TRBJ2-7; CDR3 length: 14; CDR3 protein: ASSAPPSGGPYEQY
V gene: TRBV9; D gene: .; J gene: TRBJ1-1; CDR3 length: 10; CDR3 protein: ASSVDDGEAF
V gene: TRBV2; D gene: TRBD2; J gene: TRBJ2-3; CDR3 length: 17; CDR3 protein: ASSEAPTSGGIRTDTQY
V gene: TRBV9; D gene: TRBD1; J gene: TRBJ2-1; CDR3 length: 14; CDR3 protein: ASSVGGGQGAGEQF
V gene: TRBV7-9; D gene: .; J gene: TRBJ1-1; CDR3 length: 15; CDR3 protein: ASSLALGQLSNTEAF
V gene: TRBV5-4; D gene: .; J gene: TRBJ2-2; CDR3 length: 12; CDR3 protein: ASRYTGNTGELF
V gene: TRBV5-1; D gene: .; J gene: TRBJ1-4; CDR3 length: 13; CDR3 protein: ASSLDGARYEKLF
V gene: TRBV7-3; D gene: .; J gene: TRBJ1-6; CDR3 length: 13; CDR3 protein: ASSLGGTVGSPLH